This T cell receptor beta chain was identified in a study of shared clonotypes between healthy human individuals. Germline lookup yields CDR1 MNHNY and CDR2 SVGAGI (reference sequence). This CDR3 is 13 amino acids long. V dropped 5 bases and J dropped 2 bases, with 9 bases sitting between them. Terminally differentiated effector memory CD45RA+ cells were left out of the naive CD8 fraction, which was CD45RO-negative and positively selected for CCR7. Libraries were prepared by immunoSEQ multiplex PCR; TCRdb keeps only in-frame clonotypes and omits some of them. The sample has roughly 2.1 million clones, approximately 94% seen once.

The V call is TRBV6-6, the J call TRBJ1-1; D not certain. The TCR sequence derives from a man younger than 35 in good health. Some clones in this sample may be carry-over from other donors' samples. Source material: naive CD8+ T cells from PBMCs. The CDR3 protein is CASSTGFNTEAFF. For the CDR3, the DNA is TGTGCCAGCAGTACCGGATTCAACACTGAAGCTTTCTTT.